A single sample is the source of the 18 T cell receptor beta chains below, sequenced in a study of CXCR3-negative and CXCR3-positive naive CD8 T cells. In preparing the TRB cDNA libraries, 5' RACE with UMI labels was used. TCRdb re-called the 5' RACE reads and shows each CDR3 protein once, DNA omitted. The table lists 50,000 to 75,000 distinct CDR3 sequences. Sequenced: naive CXCR3- CD8+ T cells from blood. Subset defined: CD45RO-CCR7+CD27+CD95- naive CD8+ T cells lacking CXCR3 (TNR3-). The source of these receptors is a human donor in good health. Some clones in this sample may be carry-over from other donors' samples.

V and J are TRBV28 and TRBJ2-6; TCRdb names TRBD1, which stays unverified in the absence of DNA. CDR1 and CDR2 from the germline V gene are MDHEN and SYDVKM. The CDR3 consists of 16 residues. The chain's CDR3 is CASSSPAVSGANVLTF.

The chain uses TRBV6-2 or TRBV6-3 and TRBJ2-7. CDR1 and CDR2 (germline): MNHEY, SVGEGT. The CDR3 covers 11 residues. The CDR3 here is CASSYFHEQYF.

CDR3 protein: CASSDSLGGAPLHF. The chain has TRBV6-4 and TRBJ1-6; TCRdb reports TRBD1, a call that lacks DNA to check it against. The CDR3 runs to 14 residues. Germline loops: CDR1 MRHNA, CDR2 SNTAGT.

The chain employs TRBV11-2 and TRBJ2-2; TCRdb's D call, TRBD1, is unchecked because there is no DNA. CDR3 size: 16 residues. Per germline, CDR1 SGHAT and CDR2 FQNNGV. CDR3 protein: CASSRTGGEGTGELFF.

The rearrangement links TRBV12-3 or TRBV12-4 to TRBJ1-2; TCRdb indicates TRBD1, and absent DNA this call remains unverified. The CDR3 is made up of 13 amino acids. CDR3 residues: CASSSAGAEGYTF.

The chain is built from TRBV7-9 and TRBJ2-2; absent DNA, TCRdb's TRBD1 call cannot be checked. The CDR3 consists of 17 residues. Germline lookup yields CDR1 SEHNR and CDR2 FQNEAQ (reference sequence). The CDR3 region is CASSSSRDRGSTGELFF.

The genes are TRBV5-1 and TRBJ2-7; TCRdb indicates TRBD2, and absent DNA this call remains unverified. Germline V gene data show CDR1 as SGHRS and CDR2 as YFSETQ. The CDR3 spans 17 residues. Here the CDR3 reads CASSLFSGGVISYEQYF.

The V call is TRBV7-2, the J call TRBJ2-7; there is no DNA to check the TCRdb D call of TRBD1. The CDR3 length is 15 residues. Germline CDR1 is SGHTA and CDR2 is FQGNSA. CDR3 loop: CASSSQEWSSYEQYF.

The chain carries TRBV28 and TRBJ1-2; TCRdb lists TRBD1, though no DNA is available to test this call. CDR1 is MDHEN and CDR2 is SYDVKM in the germline V gene. The CDR3 is 16 amino acids. CDR3 sequence reads: CASSPGTGWYNYGYTF.

The rearrangement joins TRBV4-1 to TRBJ1-5; no DNA is available, so the TRBD1 call from TCRdb remains unchecked. In germline, CDR1 is MGHRA, CDR2 YSYEKL. The length of the CDR3 is 19 residues. This CDR3 is CASSQDPTGDPLPNQPQHF.

The chain recombines TRBV9 with TRBJ2-7; TCRdb names TRBD1, which stays unverified in the absence of DNA. Per germline, CDR1 SGDLS and CDR2 YYNGEE. CDR3 size: 15 residues. The CDR3: CASSVGQASSYEQYF.

The chain's CDR3 is CASVGEGSGYEQYF. The gene calls are TRBV6-6 and TRBJ2-7; lacking DNA, the TRBD2 call made by TCRdb goes unchecked. The CDR3 has 14 amino acids. The germline V gene encodes CDR1 MNHNY and CDR2 SVGAGI (reference sequence).

The chain carries TRBV10-3 and TRBJ1-2; TCRdb indicates TRBD1, and absent DNA this call remains unverified. There are 13 residues in the CDR3. Germline assignment: CDR1 ENHRY and CDR2 SYGVKD. The CDR3 protein is CAISELRGDGYTF.

The chain carries TRBV6-2 or TRBV6-3 and TRBJ2-1; TCRdb returns TRBD2, unconfirmable since there is no DNA. The CDR3 is made up of 15 amino acids. CDR1 is MNHEY, CDR2 SVGEGT, per germline. The CDR3 protein is CASGIAGDTYNEQFF.

The J gene is TRBJ2-7, the V gene TRBV20-1; as DNA is missing, the TRBD2 call by TCRdb cannot be tested. Germline V gene lookup returns CDR1 DFQATT and CDR2 SNEGSKA (reference sequence). There are 19 residues in the CDR3. The CDR3 protein is CSARPAGTALSYGPYEQYF.

This rearrangement joins TRBV5-1 to TRBJ2-1; TCRdb selects TRBD1, and the lack of DNA leaves this call unchecked. The CDR3 has 15 residues. CDR1 is SGHRS, CDR2 YFSETQ, per germline. The CDR3 region is CASSQGQTSYNEQFF.

The rearrangement uses TRBV6-2 or TRBV6-3 and TRBJ2-3; TCRdb picks TRBD2, but there is no DNA to check that call. The CDR3 loop spans 18 amino acids. The germline V gene encodes CDR1 MNHEY and CDR2 SVGEGT. The chain's CDR3 is CASSYPHLAGPGTDTQYF.

This chain links TRBV7-9 with TRBJ2-2; the D call of TRBD1 rests on TCRdb alone, since no DNA is present to check it. The V gene's germline CDR1 is SEHNR and CDR2 FQNEAQ (reference sequence). The CDR3 length is 14 residues. The CDR3: CASSSGPNTGELFF.